This TCR beta chain came from a study of identical twins. General study findings and limits: Invariant cells of the MAIT and iNKT types might have partly distorted the zero-insertion analyses.

Trimming shortened V by 0 bases and J by 6 bases, and 12 bases separated the two germline ends. The CDR3 runs 15 residues. CDR1 KGHSY and CDR2 FQNENV come from the germline V gene. MiXCR, applied by TCRdb to the 5' RACE reads, yields one record per CDR3 protein. The table records 250,000 or so distinct CDR3 sequences, about 8% of them present only once. Only one count was recorded for this clonotype. Its antigen remains unidentified. These data were also reused for a study on yellow fever vaccine responses in identical twins. That work contributes: Twins reportedly showed a vaccine T cell response that seemed partly convergent and partly personalized.

What was sequenced was CD8+ T cells sorted from blood. The TCR was taken from a woman between 18 and 30 years old in good health. The J gene is TRBJ2-1, the V gene TRBV16; D remains unclear. CDR3 DNA sequence: TGTGCCAGCAGCCAATCAGTAGGAAGGGTCAATGAGCAGTTCTTC. As protein: CASSQSVGRVNEQFF.